The rows below give T cell receptor beta chains drawn from one sample of a study of T and B cells in COVID-19 patients. TCRdb re-derived calls from the multiplex PCR reads in MiXCR, one entry per CDR3 protein. This sample has around 23,000 distinct CDR3 sequences, with under 30% found just once. The sample consisted of blood. The receptor source for this set is a human donor who had recovered from COVID-19. The CDR3 runs from the conserved cysteine through the conserved F or W. The order of the fields is V gene, clone size, D gene, J gene, CDR3 DNA, CDR3 protein. A D gene is named only where the DNA matches it firmly. The size field is filled for only some rows; it gives once, few, many or a size class.

TRBV6-5	few	TRBD2	TRBJ2-1	TGTGCCAGCAGTTACCAAGGACTAGCGGGAACAAATGAGCAGTTCTTC	CASSYQGLAGTNEQFF
TRBV30	many	TRBD2	TRBJ2-3	TGTGCCTCGGGACTAGCGGGGGGAACGCAGTATTTT	CASGLAGGTQYF
TRBV5-4	few	NA	TRBJ2-2	TGTGCCAGCAGCTTGGATGGGGGAGCCGGGGAGCTGTTTTTT	CASSLDGGAGELFF
TRBV12-3/TRBV12-4	once	NA	TRBJ2-7	TGTGCCAGCAGTCCGCAGCCTCCTTACGAGCAGTACTTC	CASSPQPPYEQYF
TRBV30	medium-sized	NA	TRBJ2-1	TGTGCCTGGAGTGGGGCAGGGTTCAATGAGCAGTTCTTC	CAWSGAGFNEQFF
TRBV12-3/TRBV12-4	NA	NA	TRBJ2-3	TGTGCCACCCACAGGTCGGCGGATACGCAGTATTTT	CATHRSADTQYF
TRBV5-6	NA	NA	TRBJ1-2	TGTGCCAGCAGCTTGGGCAAAGAGGGTTATGGCTACACCTTC	CASSLGKEGYGYTF
TRBV12-3/TRBV12-4	few	TRBD2	TRBJ2-6	TGTGCCAGCAGTCTCGGACTAGCTAGGGGAGGGGCCAACGTCCTGACTTTC	CASSLGLARGGANVLTF
TRBV7-9	NA	TRBD1	TRBJ2-5	TGTGCCAGCAGCCTCAGGGGGCAATTCCAAGAGACCCAGTACTTC	CASSLRGQFQETQYF
TRBV12-3/TRBV12-4	NA	TRBD2	TRBJ2-1	TGTGCAATGGGGACTAGCGCTGAAAGTGAGCAGTTCTTC	CAMGTSAESEQFF
TRBV19	many	NA	TRBJ2-5	TGTGCCAGTAGCTTGACCTCGGGATACGGAGAGACCCAGTACTTC	CASSLTSGYGETQYF
TRBV19	medium-sized	NA	TRBJ2-5	TGTGCCAGTAGTATCTCCGCCCAGGGCGCCCAAGAGACCCAGTACTTC	CASSISAQGAQETQYF
TRBV19	many	TRBD2	TRBJ2-1	TGTGCCAGTAGTGCCGCCGGGACTAGCGGGAGGAAGGAGCAGTTCTTC	CASSAAGTSGRKEQFF
TRBV19	medium-sized	TRBD1	TRBJ1-2	TGTGCCAGTAGTATCGGGACAGGGAGCCGCTATGGCTACACCTTC	CASSIGTGSRYGYTF
TRBV11-1	NA	NA	TRBJ2-7	TGTGCCAGCAGCGGTCGCGGGACTCCCTCCTACGAGCAGTACTTC	CASSGRGTPSYEQYF
TRBV7-9	NA	TRBD2	TRBJ2-1	TGTGGCGCCCAGGGGGCTAGCGGGAGCAATGAGCAGTTCTTC	CGAQGASGSNEQFF
TRBV27	many	NA	TRBJ2-7	TGTGCCAGCAGTTTTCTGACAGCCGGGTCCTACGAGCAGTACTTC	CASSFLTAGSYEQYF
TRBV7-3	NA	NA	TRBJ1-2	TGTGCCAGCAGCTTTGGGGAAAACAACTATGGCTACACCTTC	CASSFGENNYGYTF
TRBV11-2	NA	NA	TRBJ2-7	TGTGCCAGCAGATGGGACATTAGCTCCTACGAGCAGTACTTC	CASRWDISSYEQYF
TRBV29-1	medium-sized	NA	TRBJ2-3	TGCAGCGTTGAAGTACTGAGAAGGGGTAGCACAGATACGCAGTATTTT	CSVEVLRRGSTDTQYF
TRBV20-1	NA	TRBD1	TRBJ1-5	TGCAGTGCTATCCTAGCGGCGGCGGGACAGCTCAATCAGCCCCAGCATTTT	CSAILAAAGQLNQPQHF
TRBV12-3/TRBV12-4	NA	TRBD1	TRBJ1-6	TGTGCCAGCAGTCTGGACAGGGAAAATTCACCCCTCCACTTT	CASSLDRENSPLHF
TRBV30	many	NA	TRBJ1-2	TGTGCCTGGAGTGTAAATGATGGGACGGCCAGTGGCTACACCTTC	CAWSVNDGTASGYTF
TRBV18	few	NA	TRBJ2-1	TGTGCCAGCTCACCGTCCTTAGCGGCCATAGACAATGAGCAGTTCTTC	CASSPSLAAIDNEQFF
TRBV5-4	NA	NA	TRBJ1-2	TGTGCCAGCAGCCTGGGGGGGATTACCTATGGCTACACCTTC	CASSLGGITYGYTF
TRBV27	NA	NA	TRBJ1-2	TGTGCCAGCAGTTTAAACTGGGGTCGCTATGGCTACACCTTC	CASSLNWGRYGYTF
TRBV5-5	few	NA	TRBJ1-4	TGTGCCAGCAGCTCGCTTTACAGCGTAATGAATGAAAAACTGTTTTTT	CASSSLYSVMNEKLFF
TRBV12-3/TRBV12-4	NA	TRBD2	TRBJ2-2	TGTGCCAGCAGCCGGGCGGGACTAGCGGGAACCGGGGAGCTGTTTTTT	CASSRAGLAGTGELFF
TRBV7-9	NA	NA	TRBJ2-2	TGTGCCGGAGGACCCTGGACACCCAACACCGGGGAGCTGTTTTTT	CAGGPWTPNTGELFF
TRBV12-3/TRBV12-4	NA	TRBD1	TRBJ1-5	TGTGCCAGCAGTCGGACAGGGAGAGAGCAGCCCCAGCATTTT	CASSRTGREQPQHF
TRBV19	NA	NA	TRBJ1-2	TGTGCCAGTAATCTGGGGGGACACATAAACTATGGCTACACCTTC	CASNLGGHINYGYTF